The 11 T cell receptor beta chains given below trace back to one sample, sequenced in a study of blood T cell repertoires in COVID-19. Clones were read by immunoSEQ multiplex PCR, and TCRdb kept only the in-frame ones, dropping some. The sample carries 250,000 to 300,000 clones, about 89% recorded once. Sequencing used PBMCs or T cells enriched from blood (not recorded which). These receptor sequences come from a human donor in a cohort exposed to, infected with or recovered from COVID-19 (not recorded which). The donor label of this sample is uncertain.

This chain joins TRBV5-6 and TRBJ2-2, with 8 bases fitting TRBD2. With 4 bases clipped from V and 3 bases from J, the junction kept 14 bases outside the gene matches. The CDR3 extends over 18 amino acids. Looked up from germline, CDR1 is SGHDT and CDR2 is YYEEEE. The CDR3 sequence is CASSRVWADGGDTGELFF. The CDR3 nucleotides read TGTGCCAGCAGCCGCGTATGGGCGGACGGGGGGGACACCGGGGAGCTGTTTTTT.

The chain links TRBV30 to TRBJ1-2, with 11 bases matching TRBD1. The V gene's germline CDR1 is GTSNPN and CDR2 SVGIG (reference sequence). This CDR3 comprises 12 residues. The trim removed 8 bases at V and 7 bases at J, leaving 6 bases unmatched. CDR3 protein: CASRTGGSGYTF. The CDR3 coding sequence is TGTGCCAGTCGGACAGGGGGCTCTGGCTACACCTTC.

J is TRBJ1-5 and V is TRBV30, with D perhaps TRBD1 (5 bases). The germline V gene encodes CDR1 GTSNPN and CDR2 SVGIG (reference sequence). V dropped 0 bases and J dropped 6 bases, with 15 bases sitting between them. The CDR3 length is 15 residues. CDR3 in DNA: TGTGCCTGGAGTGTACTCGGGCAGGGAAGTCAGCCCCAGCATTTT. It specifies CAWSVLGQGSQPQHF.

The chain carries TRBV19 and TRBJ1-1; weak D call: TRBD1 (5 bases). Germline-derived CDR1 and CDR2 are LNHDA and SQIVND (reference sequence). With 3 bases removed from V and 3 bases from J, the gap between germline ends came to 14 bases. This CDR3 is built from 15 residues. The DNA of the CDR3 is TGTGCCAGTAGTATGACCTTGGGGCGTTACACTGAAGCTTTCTTT. This codes for CASSMTLGRYTEAFF.

V is TRBV5-1 and J is TRBJ2-7, with a weak D call TRBD2 (6 bases). Germline V gene lookup returns CDR1 SGHRS and CDR2 YFSETQ. Between the trimmed V and J ends, which lost 4 bases and 5 bases, there was a span of 13 bases. The CDR3 contains 13 residues. The CDR3 is CASSQGGGNEQYF. CDR3 nucleotide sequence: TGCGCCAGCAGCCAAGGTGGGGGGAACGAGCAGTACTTC.

The V call is TRBV27, the J call TRBJ1-4; TRBD1 matches at 7 bases. The V gene's germline CDR1 is MNHEY and CDR2 SMNVEV (reference sequence). The CDR3 sequence is 14 residues long. V lost 5 bases, J lost 7 bases, and 7 bases stayed unmatched. Here the CDR3 DNA reads TGTGCCAGCAGTCGAACAGGGGTGGGTGAAAAACTGTTTTTT. It specifies CASSRTGVGEKLFF.

The CDR3 DNA is TGTGCCAGCTCTGCGGGGGCAGCTAATGAAAAACTGTTTTTT. It encodes CASSAGAANEKLFF. V gene TRBV18 combines with J gene TRBJ1-4, with D perhaps matching TRBD1 (6 bases). Per germline, CDR1 KGHSH and CDR2 LQKENI. V was pared by 6 bases and J by 3 bases, with 11 bases between. The CDR3 covers 14 residues. The variable domain in full, with the rest retrieved from reference TRBV18 and TRBJ1-4, is NAGVMQNPRHLVRRRGQEARLRCSPMKGHSHVYWYRQLPEEGLKFMVYLQKENIIDESGMPKERFSAEFPKEGPSILRIQQVVRGDSAAYFCASSAGAANEKLFFGSGTQLSVL.

The V and J genes are TRBV24-1 and TRBJ1-6, with a possible D match to TRBD1 (6 bases). This CDR3 contains 17 residues. In germline, CDR1 is KGHDR, CDR2 SFDVKD. V was shortened by 4 bases and J by 9 bases, with 21 bases between the two germline ends. The CDR3 region has the DNA TGTGCCACCAGTGAACGCCGACTCCGGGACACTTTTTCACCCCTCCACTTT. Protein: CATSERRLRDTFSPLHF.

The chain employs TRBV7-2 and TRBJ1-2; D is undetermined. Trimming took 5 bases from V and 4 from J, leaving 17 bases between them. The CDR3 loop spans 15 amino acids. CDR1 and CDR2 from the germline V gene are SGHTA and FQGNSA. CDR3 DNA: TGTGCCAGCAGCCCTCCGGCGGGATCCCTCTATGGCTACACCTTC. Its translation: CASSPPAGSLYGYTF.

This chain links TRBV30 with TRBJ1-1; 11 nucleotides match TRBD1. CDR3 length: 15 residues. J lost 1 base, V lost 4 bases, and 5 bases had no gene match. CDR1 and CDR2 from the germline V gene are GTSNPN and SVGIG (reference sequence). In DNA, the CDR3 is TGTGCCTGGATGGACAGGGGGCGTTGGAACACTGAAGCTTTCTTT. This sequence encodes CAWMDRGRWNTEAFF.

The J gene is TRBJ1-1, the V gene TRBV27; no reliable D call. The CDR3 totals 13 residues. V was clipped by 5 bases and J by 1 base, with 8 bases between them. Germline values: CDR1 MNHEY, CDR2 SMNVEV (reference sequence). In DNA, the CDR3 is TGTGCCAGCAGTCGATGGGCGAACACTGAAGCTTTCTTT. It specifies CASSRWANTEAFF.